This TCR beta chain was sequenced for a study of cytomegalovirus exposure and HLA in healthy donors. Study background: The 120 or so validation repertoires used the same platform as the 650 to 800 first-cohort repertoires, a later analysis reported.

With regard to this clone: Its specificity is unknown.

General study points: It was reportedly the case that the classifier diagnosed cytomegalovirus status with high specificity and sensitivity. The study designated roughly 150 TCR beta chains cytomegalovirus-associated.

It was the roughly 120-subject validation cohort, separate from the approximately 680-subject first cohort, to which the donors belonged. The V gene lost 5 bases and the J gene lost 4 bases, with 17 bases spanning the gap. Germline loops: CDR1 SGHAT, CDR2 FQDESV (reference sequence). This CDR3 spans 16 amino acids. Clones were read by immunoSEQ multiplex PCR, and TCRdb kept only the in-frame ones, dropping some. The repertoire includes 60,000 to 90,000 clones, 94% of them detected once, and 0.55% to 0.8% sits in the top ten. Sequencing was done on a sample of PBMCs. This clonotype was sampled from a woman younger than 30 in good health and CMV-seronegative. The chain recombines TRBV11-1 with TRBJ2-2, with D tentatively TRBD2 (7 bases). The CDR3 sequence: CASSTPSGGVTGELFF. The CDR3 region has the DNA TGTGCCAGCAGCACCCCCTCGGGGGGCGTCACCGGGGAGCTGTTTTTT.